One sample yielded the 19 T cell receptor beta chains listed below, sequenced in a study of immune evolution from preneoplasia to lung adenocarcinoma. TCRdb's copy holds only in-frame clones and misses some; the assay was immunoSEQ multiplex PCR. The sample carries roughly 8,300 clones, 80% to 90% recorded once. Sequenced material: FFPE minimally invasive lung adenocarcinoma tissue. These receptors were collected from a person between 70 and 80 years old with lung adenocarcinoma.

This clone was counted a few times. The chain is built from TRBV7-9 and TRBJ1-2, with D perhaps matching TRBD1 (5 bases). Trimming took 3 bases from V and 4 from J, leaving 12 bases between them. CDR1 and CDR2 (germline): SEHNR, FQNEAQ (reference sequence). The CDR3 runs to 14 residues. This CDR3 is CASSLAGTAYGYTF. The CDR3 nucleotides read TGTGCCAGCAGCTTGGCCGGGACGGCCTATGGCTACACCTTC.

The chain joins TRBV4-1 to TRBJ1-1; D remains ambiguous. V lost 3 bases and J lost 0, with 5 bases in between. This CDR3 spans 13 amino acids. Germline V gene data show CDR1 as MGHRA and CDR2 as YSYEKL. This CDR3 is CASSQNLNTEAFF. CDR3 DNA: TGCGCCAGCAGCCAGAACTTGAACACTGAAGCTTTCTTT.

The V and J genes are TRBV2 and TRBJ2-5; TRBD1 or TRBD2 may be the D gene (6 bases each). The ends were cut back, 2 bases at V and 5 bases at J, with 12 bases in the middle. The CDR3 has 14 residues. CDR1 is SNHLY, CDR2 FYNNEI, per germline. Here the CDR3 reads CASSERGALETQYF. CDR3 in DNA: TGTGCCAGCAGTGAAAGGGGGGCTTTGGAGACCCAGTACTTC.

This clone showed up just once. In the same sample, other DNA sequences code for this CDR3. V is TRBV5-4 and J is TRBJ1-4; possible D gene TRBD1, 5 bases. The CDR3 totals 13 residues. The V gene lost 0 bases and the J gene lost 8 bases, with 8 bases spanning the gap. Germline CDR1 reads SGHNT; CDR2 reads YYREEE (reference sequence). This chain's CDR3 is CASSLGGDEKLFF. DNA of the CDR3: TGTGCCAGCAGCTTGGGCGGGGACGAAAAACTGTTTTTT.

This clone rates as hyperexpanded (1% or more). The chain is built from TRBV28 and TRBJ1-3, with no clear D. The CDR3 extends over 12 amino acids. Germline CDR1 is MDHEN and CDR2 is SYDVKM. The V gene lost 6 bases and the J gene lost 3 bases, with 6 bases spanning the gap. As DNA, the CDR3 is TGTGCCAGCAGGCAGCGTGGAAACACCATATATTTT. It translates to CASRQRGNTIYF.

The rearrangement joins TRBV6-5 to TRBJ1-3; D gene uncertain. With 5 bases removed from V and 7 bases from J, the gap between germline ends came to 9 bases. The germline CDR1 and CDR2 sequences are MNHEY and SVGAGI. This CDR3 is built from 12 residues. The chain's CDR3 is CASSASGNTIYF. For the CDR3, the DNA is TGTGCCAGCAGTGCCTCGGGGAACACCATATATTTT.

V usage is TRBV2 and J usage is TRBJ2-2; TRBD2 aligns across 12 bases. V trimming: 6 bases; J trimming: 6 bases; junction bases outside the gene matches: 5. Germline CDR1 is SNHLY and CDR2 is FYNNEI. The CDR3 totals 15 residues. The CDR3 sequence: CASSGTSGSSGELFF. The CDR3 region has the DNA TGTGCCAGCAGCGGGACTAGCGGGTCTTCCGGGGAGCTGTTTTTT. Full variable domain (missing parts from reference TRBV2 and TRBJ2-2): EPEVTQTPSHQVTQMGQEVILRCVPISNHLYFYWYRQILGQKVEFLVSFYNNEISEKSEIFDDQFSVERPDGSNFTLKIRSTKLEDSAMYFCASSGTSGSSGELFFGEGSRLTVL.

This clone was counted a single time. CDR3 sequence: CASSGPVAFF. The CDR3 nucleotides read TGTGCCAGCAGTGGGCCGGTGGCTTTCTTT. This rearrangement joins TRBV28 to TRBJ1-1; D not resolved. CDR3 length equals 10 residues. Germline values: CDR1 MDHEN, CDR2 SYDVKM. V dropped 5 bases and J dropped 11 bases, with 9 bases sitting between them.

This clone was detected only once. V gene TRBV6-1 combines with J gene TRBJ2-3; tentative D call: TRBD1 (5 bases). Germline assignment: CDR1 MNHNS and CDR2 SASEGT. The CDR3 covers 15 residues. V was cut by 6 bases and J by 0 bases, with 13 bases left in between. The DNA of the CDR3 is TGTGCCAGCAGCGTCATGGGGCAGAGCACAGATACGCAGTATTTT. Amino acids: CASSVMGQSTDTQYF.

The chain has TRBV5-6 and TRBJ1-2; D uncertain. The germline V gene has CDR1 SGHDT and CDR2 YYEEEE. CDR3 length: 14 residues. Trimming took 2 bases from V and 4 from J, leaving 12 bases between them. As DNA, the CDR3 is TGTGCCAGCAGCTTTCGTTCGGCAGTCTATGGCTACACCTTC. This codes for CASSFRSAVYGYTF.

This chain connects TRBV5-4 to TRBJ2-1; possibly TRBD1 for D (6 bases). The CDR3 has 15 amino acids. V lost 2 bases, J lost 4 bases, and 13 bases lay in between. Germline CDR1 and CDR2: SGHNT and YYREEE (reference sequence). The CDR3 protein is CASSFQGIKYNEQFF. The CDR3 DNA sequence: TGTGCCAGCAGCTTTCAGGGGATAAAATACAATGAGCAGTTCTTC.

The chain uses TRBV6-1 and TRBJ1-5; D might be TRBD1 (5 bases). Per the germline V gene, CDR1 is MNHNS and CDR2 is SASEGT. This CDR3 has 15 residues. The V end was cut by 1 base, the J end by 2 bases, with 9 bases between. In DNA form, the CDR3 reads TGTGCCAGCAGTGAAGGAGACAGTGGCAATCAGCCCCAGCATTTT. It specifies CASSEGDSGNQPQHF.

The V call is TRBV5-5, the J call TRBJ1-2; D uncertain. V was clipped by 0 bases and J by 4 bases, with 4 bases between them. The CDR3 consists of 12 residues. Looked up from germline, CDR1 is SGHKS and CDR2 is YYEKEE (reference sequence). DNA for the CDR3: TGTGCCAGCAGCTTGGCCGGCTATGGCTACACCTTC. Amino acid sequence: CASSLAGYGYTF.

V gene TRBV7-2 combines with J gene TRBJ2-2; weak D call: TRBD2 (7 bases). V was cut by 1 base and J by 2 bases, with 11 bases left in between. Germline V gives CDR1 SGHTA, CDR2 FQGNSA. The CDR3 is 16 amino acids. The CDR3 loop is CASSLVWGGNTGELFF. DNA of the CDR3: TGTGCCAGCAGCTTAGTGTGGGGGGGCAACACCGGGGAGCTGTTTTTT.

This clone turned up a few times. The gene calls are TRBV2 and TRBJ2-4; D not resolved. CDR3 length equals 12 residues. Trimming pared 6 bases from V and 8 bases from J, leaving 11 bases between. Per the germline V gene, CDR1 is SNHLY and CDR2 is FYNNEI. The DNA of the CDR3 is TGTGCCAGCAGATCCAGTACGGACATTCAGTACTTC. It is translated as CASRSSTDIQYF.

V gene TRBV7-3 combines with J gene TRBJ1-5; unclear D gene. There are 13 residues in the CDR3. CDR1 and CDR2 (germline): SGHTA, FQGTGA. V lost 2 bases to trimming and J lost 9 bases, with 11 bases between them. This chain's CDR3 is CASSLRWDSPQHF. DNA of the CDR3: TGTGCCAGCAGCTTACGATGGGATTCGCCCCAGCATTTT.

The chain combines TRBV4-1 with TRBJ1-2; 7 nucleotides align to TRBD1. Germline V gene sequence: CDR1 MGHRA, CDR2 YSYEKL. The CDR3 consists of 15 residues. V gave up 1 base and J gave up 4 bases; unmatched junction bases: 6. The CDR3 DNA follows: TGCGCCAGCAGCCAAGTTGTGGGACAGAGCTATGGCTACACCTTC. It codes for CASSQVVGQSYGYTF.

The V and J genes are TRBV7-9 and TRBJ2-2, with TRBD2 matching 7 bases. Germline CDR1 reads SEHNR; CDR2 reads FQNEAQ (reference sequence). CDR3 length equals 15 residues. V lost 5 bases and J lost 2; bases outside the gene matches: 5. The CDR3 coding sequence is TGTGCCAGCAGCATGACTAGCCTTAACACCGGGGAGCTGTTTTTT. This codes for CASSMTSLNTGELFF.

This clone occurred a few times. The rearrangement links TRBV5-1 to TRBJ1-6; no definite D call. The germline V and J ends were trimmed by 7 bases and 5 bases, with 13 bases remaining between them. Germline assignment: CDR1 SGHRS and CDR2 YFSETQ. CDR3 length: 14 residues. The CDR3 here is CASRPLTDNSPLHF. The CDR3 DNA reads TGCGCCAGCCGGCCCTTAACCGATAATTCACCCCTCCACTTT.